A selection of T cell receptor beta chains follows, all from one sample in a study of CD8+CD57+ T cells in acquired aplastic anemia. TCRdb reanalysed the reads using MiXCR and keeps one entry per CDR3 protein. This sample has 150,000 to 200,000 distinct CDR3 sequences, with under 75% found just once. Sequencing was done on a sample of sorted CD4+, CD8+, or CD8+CD57+ T cells (not recorded which) from PBMCs. Every receptor here comes from a human donor in good health. The CDR3 runs from the conserved cysteine through the conserved F or W. A D gene is named only where the DNA matches it firmly. Clone size appears in some rows only: once, few, many, or a class for an expanded clone.

clone size	D gene	V gene	J gene	CDR3 DNA	CDR3 protein
.	TRBD2	TRBV20-1	TRBJ2-7	TGCAGTGCCAGGGGACTAGAGGCCCCCTACGAGCAGTACTTC	CSARGLEAPYEQYF
.	.	TRBV5-1	TRBJ2-7	TGTGCCAGCAGCCCTCTCATATCGGGATCCTACTACGAGCAGTACTTC	CASSPLISGSYYEQYF
.	.	TRBV10-3	TRBJ2-5	TGTGCCATCAGTGCAGGAGCTCAGGAGACCCAGTACTTC	CAISAGAQETQYF
.	.	TRBV7-9	TRBJ1-5	TGTGCCAGCAGCTTAGGGGGGCCCCTGCACTTT	CASSLGGPLHF
.	.	TRBV7-8	TRBJ2-7	TGTGCCAGCAGCTTAACGAGGCGGGACGAGCAGTACTTC	CASSLTRRDEQYF
.	TRBD2	TRBV7-3	TRBJ2-7	TGTGCCAGCAGCTTACTAGCGGAGGAAAACTACGAGCAGTACTTC	CASSLLAEENYEQYF
.	TRBD2	TRBV7-8	TRBJ2-7	TGTGCCAGCAGCATAACTAGCGGGATGCCACTCGACGAGCAGTACTTC	CASSITSGMPLDEQYF
.	.	TRBV7-3	TRBJ2-2	TGTGCCAGCAGTCCCAATCCCGGGGAGCTGTTTTTT	CASSPNPGELFF
once	.	TRBV19	TRBJ1-5	TGTGCCAGTAGCTACCCGAGTCAGCCCCAGCATTTT	CASSYPSQPQHF
.	TRBD1	TRBV20-1	TRBJ2-5	TGCAGTGCTAGAACAGGGGACCAGTACTTC	CSARTGDQYF
.	TRBD2	TRBV2	TRBJ2-5	TGTGCCAGCAGTGAACATCCTAGCGGGATAGAGACCCAGTACTTC	CASSEHPSGIETQYF
.	TRBD1	TRBV7-2	TRBJ1-5	TGTGCCAGCAGCTTAGGACAGGGCCACAATCAGCCCCAGCATTTT	CASSLGQGHNQPQHF
few	.	TRBV15	TRBJ1-1	TGTGCCACCAGTAGGGACCTATACACTGAAGCTTTCTTT	CATSRDLYTEAFF
.	.	TRBV2	TRBJ2-4	TGTGCCAGCCGGCGTAGCATAGCCAAAAACATTCAGTACTTC	CASRRSIAKNIQYF
.	.	TRBV7-2	TRBJ2-7	TGTGCCAGCAGCTTAGTGGGGTCTCCCAACGAGCAGTACTTC	CASSLVGSPNEQYF
many	TRBD2	TRBV7-9	TRBJ2-1	TGTGCCAGCAGAGGAGCGGGAGGCCTCTACAATGAGCAGTTCTTC	CASRGAGGLYNEQFF
many	.	TRBV6-5	TRBJ2-1	TGTGCCAGCAGTTATAGGGCGGGTGCTTCTTACAATGAGCAGTTCTTC	CASSYRAGASYNEQFF
.	.	TRBV7-3	TRBJ2-3	TGTGCCAGCAGCTTAGTTGGGACGAGGACAGATACGCAGTATTTT	CASSLVGTRTDTQYF
.	TRBD1	TRBV6-5	TRBJ1-1	TGTGCCAGCAGTTACGCGGTCGCAGGGGGCACTGAAGCTTTCTTT	CASSYAVAGGTEAFF
.	TRBD2	TRBV3-1	TRBJ2-2	TGTGCCAGCAGCCAAGAGCTAGCGGGGGACACCGGGGAGCTGTTTTTT	CASSQELAGDTGELFF
once	.	TRBV11-1	TRBJ1-1	TGTGCCAGCAGCACAGGGACTGTGAGACAAGCTTTCTTT	CASSTGTVRQAFF
many	TRBD2	TRBV11-3	TRBJ2-1	TGTGCCAGCAGCCTCCACCGGACCTTAGCGGGGGCCTACAATGAGCAGTTCTTC	CASSLHRTLAGAYNEQFF
.	.	TRBV24-1	TRBJ2-5	TGTGCCACCAGTGAATCGCCGGGCCTAGAGACCCAGTACTTC	CATSESPGLETQYF
.	.	TRBV2	TRBJ2-5	TGTGCCAGCAGTGAAGCGCTTGGGGCAGAGGGGAGTGTATGGGCCCAAGAGACCCAGTACTTC	CASSEALGAEGSVWAQETQYF
.	.	TRBV11-2	TRBJ2-5	TGTGCCAGCAGTTACCGGGAGCAGCAAGAGGCCCAGTACTTC	CASSYREQQEAQYF
.	.	TRBV7-2	TRBJ2-7	TGTGCCAGCAGCTTAACTGCGGGACAGATCCTTTACGAGCAGTACTTC	CASSLTAGQILYEQYF
many	.	TRBV2	TRBJ1-1	TGTGCCAGCATCACGGTAGTTTATCCGAACACTGAAGCTTTCTTT	CASITVVYPNTEAFF
.	.	TRBV7-9	TRBJ2-7	TGTGCCAGCGGCTTAGTCCCACTAGTGGGAGCAAACGAGCAGTACTTC	CASGLVPLVGANEQYF
.	TRBD1	TRBV14	TRBJ1-2	TGTGCCAGCAGCCGCGAAGGGACAGGGGGCCCCCGTGGCTACACCTTC	CASSREGTGGPRGYTF
few	TRBD2	TRBV20-1	TRBJ2-1	TGCAGTGCTTCACCGCCGGGACTAGCCCACAATGAGCAGTTCTTC	CSASPPGLAHNEQFF
.	.	TRBV29-1	TRBJ2-2	TGCAGCGTGGGGGTTGTTGGGAACACCGGGGAGCTGTTTTTT	CSVGVVGNTGELFF
.	.	TRBV6-4	TRBJ1-1	TGTGCCAGCAGTTTCACCGGGAGAAGTGCTGAAGCTTTCTTT	CASSFTGRSAEAFF
.	.	TRBV25-1	TRBJ2-3	TGTGCCAGCAGTGACCCTAGAGGGGTTCGTGTAGATACGCAGTATTTT	CASSDPRGVRVDTQYF
.	.	TRBV19	TRBJ1-6	TGTGCCAGTAGATCCGGGTTGGGTAGTAATTCACCCCTCCACTTT	CASRSGLGSNSPLHF
.	.	TRBV5-4	TRBJ2-7	TGTGCCAGCAGCTTGGCTGCAGGAGGTGGCTACGAGCAGTACTTC	CASSLAAGGGYEQYF
many	.	TRBV12-3/TRBV12-4	TRBJ1-5	TGTGCCAGCATGGGGCCGGGCGGATTGAATCAGCCCCAGCATTTT	CASMGPGGLNQPQHF
.	TRBD1	TRBV7-2	TRBJ1-6	TGTGCCAGCAGCCCGACAGGGTATAATTCACCCCTCCACTTT	CASSPTGYNSPLHF
many	.	TRBV24-1	TRBJ2-1	TGTGCCACCAGTGATTCGGACGGCCTCACAGACAATGAGCAGTTCTTC	CATSDSDGLTDNEQFF
many	.	TRBV5-5	TRBJ2-3	TGTGCCAGCAGCGCCGTATCTATGCACACAGATACGCAGTATTTT	CASSAVSMHTDTQYF
many	TRBD2	TRBV24-1	TRBJ2-5	TGTGCCACCAGTGGACACGGGACTAGCGGGAGTAGCGAGACCCAGTACTTC	CATSGHGTSGSSETQYF
many	.	TRBV6-5	TRBJ1-1	TGTGCCAGCAGTTATACAGGCCCGAAGGCTGAAGCTTTCTTT	CASSYTGPKAEAFF
.	.	TRBV24-1	TRBJ1-2	TGTGCCACCAGTGATTCCGGCGCGTTATATGGCTACACCTTC	CATSDSGALYGYTF
.	TRBD1	TRBV29-1	TRBJ1-2	TGCAGCGCAGGGGGCACAGGCTATGGCTACACCTTC	CSAGGTGYGYTF
.	TRBD2	TRBV20-1	TRBJ2-5	TGCAGTGCTATATCGGCTAGCGGGGCGGAGACCCAGTACTTC	CSAISASGAETQYF
few	TRBD1	TRBV20-1	TRBJ1-2	TGCAGTGCTAGAGAAGGGACAGGGAACGGCTACACCTTC	CSAREGTGNGYTF
few	.	TRBV19	TRBJ2-2	TGTGCCAGTAGTATGAACACCGGGGAGCTGTTTTTT	CASSMNTGELFF
.	TRBD1	TRBV7-9	TRBJ2-2	TGTGCCAGCAGCTCTACAGGGGCCACCGGGGAGCTGTTTTTT	CASSSTGATGELFF
once	TRBD2	TRBV9	TRBJ2-5	TGTGCCAGCAGGAGAGCGGGATCCGGCGAGACCCAGTACTTC	CASRRAGSGETQYF
.	.	TRBV10-3	TRBJ1-2	TGTGCCATCAGTGAGCCGACTGCGGCGTTGGCCTTC	CAISEPTAALAF
.	.	TRBV19	TRBJ2-2	TGTGCCAGTAGACCCCAGCACACCGGGGAGCTGTTTTTT	CASRPQHTGELFF
.	.	TRBV11-2	TRBJ2-5	TGTGCCAGCAGCTTAGATTGGACGGGAACCCTCCAAGAGACCCAGTACTTC	CASSLDWTGTLQETQYF